Given below is one TCR beta chain in context. Produced via immunoSEQ multiplex PCR; TCRdb's table is partial and in-frame only. The table includes some 120,000 clones, approximately 90% detected once. The data were taken from a study of control samples from healthy donors and cancer patients. Per the germline V gene, CDR1 is LGHDT and CDR2 is YNNKEL (reference sequence). Trimming took 4 bases from V and 6 from J, leaving 16 bases between them. This CDR3 spans 15 amino acids. The gene calls are TRBV3-1 (or the pseudogene TRBV3-2) and TRBJ1-3, with D uncertain. This receptor was identified in a man between 18 and 35 years old in good health. The sequenced sample was blood. The chain's CDR3 is CASSLGSVGKNTIYF. The CDR3 DNA is TGTGCCAGCAGCCTGGGGTCGGTTGGGAAAAACACCATATATTTT.